This is a list of T cell receptor beta chains from one sample in a study of blood T cells in healthy people across ages. TCRdb independently ran MiXCR on the 5' RACE reads; one entry per CDR3 protein. The data show about 730,000 distinct CDR3 sequences, 43% seen once. The sequencing sample was made of blood. The receptors stem from a woman in her sixties in good health. The CDR3 runs from the conserved cysteine through the conserved F or W. The order of the fields is clone size, V gene, J gene, D gene, CDR3 protein, CDR3 DNA. The D gene is left open where the match is weak. Rows give clone size only sometimes, using once, few, many, or a class for an expanded clone.

clone_size: NA; v_call: TRBV19; j_call: TRBJ2-5; d_call: TRBD2; cdr3_aa: CATATSGRNEQYF; cdr3_nt: TGTGCCACTGCGACTAGCGGGAGAAATGAGCAGTACTTC
clone_size: NA; v_call: TRBV6-2/TRBV6-3; j_call: TRBJ2-6; d_call: NA; cdr3_aa: CASSYSIGEQPPPGANVLTF; cdr3_nt: TGTGCCAGCAGTTACTCGATTGGGGAGCAGCCCCCACCTGGGGCCAACGTCCTGACTTTC
clone_size: few; v_call: TRBV29-1; j_call: TRBJ2-1; d_call: TRBD1; cdr3_aa: CSVDSSGQSTYNEQFF; cdr3_nt: TGCAGCGTTGATTCCTCGGGACAGAGTACCTACAATGAGCAGTTCTTC
clone_size: few; v_call: TRBV7-9; j_call: TRBJ2-7; d_call: NA; cdr3_aa: CASSSRVNPPEQYF; cdr3_nt: TGTGCCAGCAGCTCCCGGGTAAACCCCCCGGAGCAGTACTTC
clone_size: NA; v_call: TRBV6-1; j_call: TRBJ2-3; d_call: TRBD2; cdr3_aa: CASSSGTSRDTDTQYF; cdr3_nt: TGTGCCAGCAGTTCCGGGACTAGCCGAGACACAGATACGCAGTATTTT
clone_size: few; v_call: TRBV7-3; j_call: TRBJ2-3; d_call: NA; cdr3_aa: CASSLSGGGDTQYF; cdr3_nt: TGTGCCAGCAGCTTATCCGGCGGTGGGGATACGCAGTATTTT
clone_size: NA; v_call: TRBV28; j_call: TRBJ2-4; d_call: NA; cdr3_aa: CATTDTKNIQYF; cdr3_nt: TGTGCCACCACAGATACCAAAAACATTCAGTACTTC
clone_size: NA; v_call: TRBV9; j_call: TRBJ2-3; d_call: NA; cdr3_aa: CASSVVGLNTDTQYF; cdr3_nt: TGTGCCAGCAGCGTAGTTGGGTTGAACACAGATACGCAGTATTTT
clone_size: many; v_call: TRBV12-3/TRBV12-4; j_call: TRBJ2-7; d_call: TRBD1; cdr3_aa: CASSSGTDGYEQYF; cdr3_nt: TGTGCCAGCAGTTCGGGGACAGATGGATACGAGCAGTACTTC
clone_size: few; v_call: TRBV7-2; j_call: TRBJ2-7; d_call: NA; cdr3_aa: CASSGRDLRYEQYF; cdr3_nt: TGTGCCAGCAGCGGGCGGGACCTCCGTTACGAGCAGTACTTC
clone_size: NA; v_call: TRBV4-3; j_call: TRBJ2-7; d_call: NA; cdr3_aa: CASSQGQDHYEQYF; cdr3_nt: TGCGCCAGCAGCCAAGGACAGGACCACTACGAGCAGTACTTC
clone_size: NA; v_call: TRBV20-1; j_call: TRBJ1-5; d_call: NA; cdr3_aa: CSASWGNQPQHF; cdr3_nt: TGCAGTGCTAGTTGGGGCAATCAGCCCCAGCATTTT
clone_size: NA; v_call: TRBV4-3; j_call: TRBJ2-3; d_call: NA; cdr3_aa: CASSQGNGHPTDTQYF; cdr3_nt: TGCGCCAGCAGCCAAGGGAATGGACACCCCACAGATACGCAGTATTTT
clone_size: NA; v_call: TRBV12-3/TRBV12-4; j_call: TRBJ2-7; d_call: NA; cdr3_aa: CASRPGELYNEQYF; cdr3_nt: TGTGCCAGCAGACCGGGAGAACTCTACAATGAGCAGTACTTC
clone_size: few; v_call: TRBV20-1; j_call: TRBJ2-3; d_call: TRBD2; cdr3_aa: CSAATSARTDTQYF; cdr3_nt: TGCAGTGCTGCGACTAGCGCCCGCACAGATACGCAGTATTTT
clone_size: many; v_call: TRBV29-1; j_call: TRBJ2-4; d_call: NA; cdr3_aa: CSVDPSLTGKNIQYF; cdr3_nt: TGCAGCGTTGACCCCTCCCTTACAGGCAAAAACATTCAGTACTTC
clone_size: few; v_call: TRBV20-1; j_call: TRBJ2-1; d_call: NA; cdr3_aa: CSAHWDYEQFF; cdr3_nt: TGCAGTGCCCACTGGGATTATGAGCAGTTCTTC
clone_size: NA; v_call: TRBV29-1; j_call: TRBJ2-5; d_call: NA; cdr3_aa: CSVETPGKQETQYF; cdr3_nt: TGCAGCGTTGAAACCCCAGGGAAGCAAGAGACCCAGTACTTC
clone_size: NA; v_call: TRBV6-2/TRBV6-3; j_call: TRBJ2-7; d_call: NA; cdr3_aa: CASRTRGGSQYF; cdr3_nt: TGTGCCAGCAGGACCCGGGGAGGCAGTCAGTACTTC
clone_size: NA; v_call: TRBV18; j_call: TRBJ2-5; d_call: NA; cdr3_aa: CASSRRTAQETQYF; cdr3_nt: TGTGCCAGCTCACGCAGGACAGCCCAAGAGACCCAGTACTTC
clone_size: NA; v_call: TRBV29-1; j_call: TRBJ2-1; d_call: NA; cdr3_aa: CSVEARGSYNEQFF; cdr3_nt: TGCAGCGTTGAAGCGAGGGGCTCCTACAATGAGCAGTTCTTC
clone_size: few; v_call: TRBV4-3; j_call: TRBJ2-5; d_call: TRBD2; cdr3_aa: CASSQDGLAGAETQYF; cdr3_nt: TGCGCCAGCAGCCAAGATGGGCTAGCGGGGGCAGAGACCCAGTACTTC
clone_size: once; v_call: TRBV20-1; j_call: TRBJ1-1; d_call: NA; cdr3_aa: CSAKGSLNTEAFF; cdr3_nt: TGCAGTGCTAAAGGGTCTTTGAACACTGAAGCTTTCTTT
clone_size: few; v_call: TRBV5-1; j_call: TRBJ1-2; d_call: TRBD1; cdr3_aa: CASSSFPGTGLRYGYTF; cdr3_nt: TGCGCCAGCAGCTCTTTTCCCGGGACAGGGCTCCGATATGGCTACACCTTC
clone_size: NA; v_call: TRBV7-9; j_call: TRBJ1-5; d_call: TRBD1; cdr3_aa: CASSGPGQGNQPQHF; cdr3_nt: TGTGCCAGCAGCGGGCCGGGACAGGGCAATCAGCCCCAGCATTTT
clone_size: few; v_call: TRBV6-2/TRBV6-3; j_call: TRBJ2-5; d_call: NA; cdr3_aa: CASSTRSMSWVDEQYF; cdr3_nt: TGTGCCAGCAGTACCCGAAGCATGTCTTGGGTTGATGAGCAGTACTTC
clone_size: few; v_call: TRBV2; j_call: TRBJ1-5; d_call: NA; cdr3_aa: CASSERTANQPQHF; cdr3_nt: TGTGCCAGCAGTGAGCGGACAGCTAATCAGCCCCAGCATTTT
clone_size: once; v_call: TRBV7-2; j_call: TRBJ1-5; d_call: NA; cdr3_aa: CASSPEVGRVDQPQHF; cdr3_nt: TGTGCCAGCAGCCCGGAGGTCGGCAGGGTTGATCAGCCCCAGCATTTT
clone_size: NA; v_call: TRBV28; j_call: TRBJ2-2; d_call: TRBD1; cdr3_aa: CASSFPSGTGVYNTGELFF; cdr3_nt: TGTGCCAGCAGTTTCCCCTCCGGGACAGGGGTTTACAACACCGGGGAGCTGTTTTTT
clone_size: NA; v_call: TRBV5-1; j_call: TRBJ2-7; d_call: TRBD2; cdr3_aa: CASSATGLDGYEQYF; cdr3_nt: TGCGCCAGCAGTGCAACGGGACTAGACGGCTACGAGCAGTACTTC
clone_size: few; v_call: TRBV6-1; j_call: TRBJ1-5; d_call: TRBD1; cdr3_aa: CASRTGYQPQHF; cdr3_nt: TGTGCCAGCAGGACAGGGTACCAGCCCCAGCATTTT
clone_size: few; v_call: TRBV7-9; j_call: TRBJ2-7; d_call: NA; cdr3_aa: CASSLILHEQYF; cdr3_nt: TGTGCCAGCAGCTTAATTTTGCACGAGCAGTACTTC
clone_size: few; v_call: TRBV28; j_call: TRBJ2-5; d_call: TRBD1; cdr3_aa: CASRLQGVETQYF; cdr3_nt: TGTGCCAGTAGACTACAGGGGGTAGAGACCCAGTACTTC
clone_size: many; v_call: TRBV12-3/TRBV12-4; j_call: TRBJ2-7; d_call: NA; cdr3_aa: CASTPLNRDLNYEQYF; cdr3_nt: TGTGCCAGCACCCCTCTAAACCGGGACCTCAACTACGAGCAGTACTTC
clone_size: NA; v_call: TRBV20-1; j_call: TRBJ1-6; d_call: TRBD1; cdr3_aa: CSARDDRGLANSPLHF; cdr3_nt: TGCAGTGCTAGAGATGACAGGGGGCTAGCAAATTCACCCCTCCACTTT
clone_size: few; v_call: TRBV7-3; j_call: TRBJ2-3; d_call: TRBD1; cdr3_aa: CASSFDREYTQYF; cdr3_nt: TGTGCCAGCAGCTTCGACAGGGAATATACGCAGTATTTT
clone_size: NA; v_call: TRBV6-2/TRBV6-3; j_call: TRBJ2-1; d_call: NA; cdr3_aa: CASSYSSSGNEQFF; cdr3_nt: TGTGCCAGCAGTTACTCCAGCAGTGGGAATGAGCAGTTCTTC
clone_size: NA; v_call: TRBV28; j_call: TRBJ2-7; d_call: NA; cdr3_aa: CASSRVRTPPREQYF; cdr3_nt: TGTGCCAGCAGCCGCGTACGGACTCCCCCACGCGAGCAGTACTTC
clone_size: NA; v_call: TRBV7-3; j_call: TRBJ2-3; d_call: NA; cdr3_aa: CASSPASGPSTDTQYF; cdr3_nt: TGTGCCAGCAGCCCCGCAAGCGGACCCAGCACAGATACGCAGTATTTT
clone_size: NA; v_call: TRBV4-2; j_call: TRBJ1-2; d_call: TRBD1; cdr3_aa: CASSQEGRGQGASYGYTF; cdr3_nt: TGTGCCAGCAGCCAAGAGGGGAGGGGACAGGGGGCCTCCTATGGCTACACCTTC
clone_size: NA; v_call: TRBV20-1; j_call: TRBJ2-3; d_call: TRBD1; cdr3_aa: CSAGGTTGRTDTQYF; cdr3_nt: TGCAGTGCTGGAGGCACGACAGGGCGCACAGATACGCAGTATTTT
clone_size: NA; v_call: TRBV7-9; j_call: TRBJ2-3; d_call: NA; cdr3_aa: CASSLVFGSTDTQYF; cdr3_nt: TGTGCCAGCAGCTTAGTTTTTGGATCCACAGATACGCAGTATTTT
clone_size: NA; v_call: TRBV4-2; j_call: TRBJ2-6; d_call: NA; cdr3_aa: CASSQVRANVLTF; cdr3_nt: TGTGCCAGCAGCCAAGTACGAGCCAACGTCCTGACTTTC
clone_size: few; v_call: TRBV20-1; j_call: TRBJ1-2; d_call: TRBD1; cdr3_aa: CSARETGTDFYGYTF; cdr3_nt: TGCAGTGCTAGGGAAACCGGGACAGACTTCTATGGCTACACCTTC
clone_size: NA; v_call: TRBV5-1; j_call: TRBJ2-3; d_call: TRBD1; cdr3_aa: CASSFTGVASTDTQYF; cdr3_nt: TGCGCCAGCAGCTTTACAGGGGTCGCTAGCACAGATACGCAGTATTTT